These 8 T cell receptor beta chains share one sample of origin, sequenced in a study of CD8+CD57+ T cells in acquired aplastic anemia. Investigators profiled TCR beta VDJ and CDR3 from genomic DNA template. TCRdb passed the reads through MiXCR, listing each CDR3 protein once. The table includes 170,000 or so distinct CDR3 sequences, more than 60% detected once. Previously, flow cytometry had revealed CD8+CD57+ cell expansion in the patients chosen for sequencing. The source material was sorted CD4+, CD8+, or CD8+CD57+ T cells (not recorded which) from PBMCs. These receptors originate from a human donor with aplastic anemia.

This clonotype was seen many times. The chain uses TRBV19 and TRBJ2-3, with D perhaps being TRBD1 or TRBD2 (5 bases each). The V end lost 3 bases, the J end lost 6 bases, and 7 bases lay between the germline ends. Germline CDR1 LNHDA, CDR2 SQIVND (reference sequence). The CDR3 sequence is 12 residues long. The CDR3 here is CASSMWGDTQYF. CDR3 DNA sequence: TGTGCCAGTAGTATGTGGGGGGATACGCAGTATTTT.

V gene TRBV7-8 combines with J gene TRBJ1-5; D unclear. Germline CDR1 reads SGHVS; CDR2 reads FQNEAQ. This CDR3 is built from 16 residues. V was trimmed by 2 bases and J by 0 bases, leaving 11 bases between them. CDR3 coding DNA: TGTGCCAGCAGCTTATTAAGTGGCCTTAGCAATCAGCCCCAGCATTTT. Its translation: CASSLLSGLSNQPQHF.

This clonotype was counted only a few times. The chain combines TRBV2 with TRBJ2-5; no firm D call. The DNA end is more similar to TRBJ2-7, so the J call may be wrong. This CDR3 has 11 amino acids. The V gene's germline CDR1 is SNHLY and CDR2 FYNNEI. The CDR3 DNA reads as TGTGCCAGCAGGGAGAGCTACGAGCAGTACTTC. The encoded protein is CASRESYEQYF.

The chain is built from TRBV7-9 and TRBJ1-1; the match to TRBD1 covers 9 bases. The length of the CDR3 is 14 residues. V gave up 5 bases and J gave up 6 bases; unmatched junction bases: 7. Germline V CDR1 and CDR2: SEHNR, FQNEAQ (reference sequence). CDR3 DNA sequence: TGTGCCAGCAGCCCCGGGACAGGGATCCCTGAAGCTTTCTTT. This translates into CASSPGTGIPEAFF.

The V and J genes are TRBV20-1 and TRBJ2-7; TRBD1 is a possible D gene (5 bases). Trimming shortened V by 5 bases and J by 1 base, and 9 bases separated the two germline ends. This CDR3 comprises 12 residues. Germline V gives CDR1 DFQATT, CDR2 SNEGSKA (reference sequence). The CDR3 sequence: CSASDRSYEQYF. The CDR3 DNA reads TGCAGTGCTTCAGACAGATCCTACGAGCAGTACTTC.

This sequence joins TRBV20-1 and TRBJ2-7; tentatively, D is TRBD1 (5 bases). The CDR3 totals 13 residues. Deletions cut 4 bases from V and 0 bases from J, with 10 bases between. Germline V gives CDR1 DFQATT, CDR2 SNEGSKA (reference sequence). CDR3 protein: CSATDSRSYEQYF. The CDR3 coding sequence is TGCAGTGCTACTGACAGCCGCTCCTACGAGCAGTACTTC.

This clonotype has just a few counts. The gene calls are TRBV2 and TRBJ2-3; TRBD2 matches at 15 bases. Trimming at V came to 5 bases and at J to 6 bases, leaving 6 bases not matched to a gene. Per germline, CDR1 SNHLY and CDR2 FYNNEI. The CDR3 is 16 amino acids. CDR3 region: CASSTGLAGGPDTQYF. In nucleotides, the CDR3 is TGTGCCAGCAGTACCGGACTAGCGGGGGGGCCGGATACGCAGTATTTT.

The rearrangement joins TRBV2 to TRBJ2-1; tentatively, D is TRBD2 (5 bases). The CDR3 totals 15 residues. Germline CDR1 is SNHLY and CDR2 is FYNNEI. V lost 10 bases and J lost 5, with 21 bases in between. The CDR3 sequence is CATGVGILLNNEQFF. In DNA, the CDR3 is TGTGCCACCGGGGTGGGGATCCTACTGAACAATGAGCAGTTCTTC.